The source of this T cell receptor beta chain is a study of control samples from healthy donors and cancer patients. Germline-derived CDR1 and CDR2 are SGDLS and YYNGEE. The V and J ends lost 7 bases and 3 bases respectively, with 16 bases between them. The CDR3 extends over 14 amino acids. Sequencing used immunoSEQ multiplex PCR; TCRdb keeps in-frame clones, though not all of them. The table records fewer than 95,000 clones, 86% of them present only once. This TCR was sampled from a man aged 25 to 45 in good health. The chain has TRBV9 and TRBJ1-2; unclear D gene. Sequenced sample: blood. The CDR3 spells CASGYGVMDYGYTF. The CDR3 region has the DNA TGTGCCAGCGGGTACGGCGTGATGGACTATGGCTACACCTTC. The full variable domain, its missing parts supplied by reference TRBV9 and TRBJ1-2, is DSGVTQTPKHLITATGQRVTLRCSPRSGDLSVYWYQQSLDQGLQFLIQYYNGEERAKGNILERFSAQQFPDLHSELNLSSLELGDSALYFCASGYGVMDYGYTFGSGTRLTVV.